Listed here are 21 T cell receptor beta chains from one sample, sequenced in a study of blood T cells in healthy people across ages. Using a J-beta primer mix together with a sample-barcoded 5' primer, a second PCR was run for roughly 7 to 12 cycles. TCRdb ran MiXCR on the 5' RACE reads and lists one entry per CDR3 protein. The sample comprises 1.5 million to 2 million distinct CDR3 sequences, 49% of which are singletons, and roughly 2.1% rests with the top ten. The sample was blood. Receptors were obtained from a woman aged 40 to 50 in good health.

This clonotype was seen more than once but under ten times. The chain recombines TRBV5-5 with TRBJ2-1, with 7 bases aligning to TRBD2. Per germline, CDR1 SGHKS and CDR2 YYEKEE (reference sequence). The CDR3 runs to 17 residues. After removal of 0 bases from V and 0 bases from J, the junction contained 6 bases not matched to a gene. This chain's CDR3 is CASSLVGGVSSYNEQFF. The CDR3 DNA sequence: TGTGCCAGCAGCTTGGTGGGAGGGGTCAGCTCCTACAATGAGCAGTTCTTC.

On this clonotype itself: The junction shows a germline mismatch at one end, possibly a read error. The V and J genes are TRBV3-1 and TRBJ2-5; the D is unclear. The germline CDR1 and CDR2 sequences are LGHDT and YNNKEL (reference sequence). CDR3 length: 14 amino acids. In nucleotides, the CDR3 is TGTGCCAGCAGCCGTTACAAGTACCAGGAGACCCAGTACTTC. This gives the protein CASSRYKYQETQYF.

The V and J genes are TRBV5-5 and TRBJ2-5; 7 bases line up with TRBD2. The germline V gene encodes CDR1 SGHKS and CDR2 YYEKEE (reference sequence). With 1 base clipped from V and 1 base from J, the junction kept 7 bases outside the gene matches. The CDR3 totals 16 residues. CDR3 protein: CASSLRAAGSQETQYF. The CDR3 DNA sequence: TGTGCCAGCAGCTTGAGGGCAGCGGGGAGCCAAGAGACCCAGTACTTC.

The V call is TRBV3-1, the J call TRBJ2-5; 8 bases fit TRBD1. Looked up from germline, CDR1 is LGHDT and CDR2 is YNNKEL (reference sequence). Trimming at V came to 1 base and at J to 7 bases, leaving 5 bases not matched to a gene. This CDR3 comprises 14 residues. CDR3 amino acids: CASSQVQGAVTQYF. The CDR3 DNA follows: TGTGCCAGCAGCCAAGTCCAGGGGGCAGTGACCCAGTACTTC.

This sequence joins TRBV5-1 and TRBJ2-2; 10 bases are a match to TRBD2. V shed 0 bases and J 0 bases; nucleotides not matched to a gene: 11. Looked up from germline, CDR1 is SGHRS and CDR2 is YFSETQ. CDR3 length: 20 amino acids. The CDR3 nucleotides read TGCGCCAGCAGCTTGGCCGTATCGCGAGCGGGGGGGCCGAACACCGGGGAGCTGTTTTTT. Amino acids: CASSLAVSRAGGPNTGELFF.

The chain is built from TRBV6-1 and TRBJ1-2; D remains unclear. CDR1 is MNHNS, CDR2 SASEGT, per germline. Deletions cut 7 bases from V and 6 bases from J, with 12 bases between. This CDR3 has 12 residues. The CDR3 bases are TGTGCCAGCATAGGACTCTTAAATGGCTACACCTTC. It encodes CASIGLLNGYTF.

In its sample, this clonotype was seen a few times. In DNA, the CDR3 is TGTGCCAGCAGTTATAAGAGGCATGGCTACACCTTC. Protein product: CASSYKRHGYTF. The genes are TRBV6-2 or TRBV6-3 and TRBJ1-2; D unresolved. With 3 bases removed from V and 6 bases from J, the gap between germline ends came to 8 bases. CDR3 length: 12 amino acids. Germline V gene sequence: CDR1 MNHEY, CDR2 SVGEGT.

The genes are TRBV6-5 and TRBJ2-3; no definite D call. Looked up from germline, CDR1 is MNHEY and CDR2 is SVGAGI. Trimming left V 4 bases short and J 4 bases short, with 24 bases between. The CDR3 is made up of 18 amino acids. The CDR3 DNA reads TGTGCCAGCAGTTCCCCCGACCGGCCGCACCCTGGGGCAGATACGCAGTATTTT. As protein: CASSSPDRPHPGADTQYF.

This clonotype was seen a few times. The chain has TRBV12-3 or TRBV12-4 and TRBJ2-1, with 11 bases lining up with TRBD1. This CDR3 has 14 amino acids. The ends lost 5 bases at V and 6 bases at J; junction bases unmatched: 3. For the CDR3, the DNA is TGTGCCAGCAGTCCGGACAGGGGGCTCAATGAGCAGTTCTTC. This translates into CASSPDRGLNEQFF.

This clonotype was seen a few times. This chain joins TRBV6-2 or TRBV6-3 and TRBJ2-1, with 16 bases fitting TRBD2. The CDR3 is 18 amino acids. Trimming took 1 base from V and 5 from J; bases not matched to a gene: 5. In germline, CDR1 is MNHEY, CDR2 SVGEGT. In DNA, the CDR3 is TGTGCCAGCAGTTACTGGGGACTAGCGGGGGGGACCCACAATGAGCAGTTCTTC. Amino acids: CASSYWGLAGGTHNEQFF.

This chain joins TRBV28 and TRBJ2-7, with unresolved D. CDR3 size: 15 residues. Germline assignment: CDR1 MDHEN and CDR2 SYDVKM. V lost 7 bases and J 2 bases, leaving 18 bases between the germline ends. The CDR3 nucleotides read TGTGCCAGCATTCCCTCCCGGGTGCCGACCTACGAGCAGTACTTC. Amino acids: CASIPSRVPTYEQYF.

The sample holds a few counts of this clonotype. The chain combines TRBV2 with TRBJ2-5, with 10 positions matching TRBD1. Germline V CDR1 and CDR2: SNHLY, FYNNEI. This CDR3 has 14 amino acids. V was clipped by 7 bases and J by 5 bases; unmatched bases: 7. In DNA, the CDR3 is TGTGCCAGCATACAGACAGGGGGCGACGAGACCCAGTACTTC. The encoded protein is CASIQTGGDETQYF.

This clonotype appeared a few times. The V gene is TRBV7-2, the J gene TRBJ2-3, with D unclear. V lost 6 bases and J lost 2, with 6 bases in between. Germline lookup yields CDR1 SGHTA and CDR2 FQGNSA. There are 12 residues in the CDR3. CDR3 sequence reads: CASRWTTDTQYF. The DNA for the CDR3 is TGTGCCAGCAGGTGGACCACAGATACGCAGTATTTT.

As to this clonotype: One end of the junction varies from germline; a read error may be responsible. The chain is built from TRBV20-1 and TRBJ2-2; perhaps D is TRBD1 or TRBD2 (5 bases each). The CDR3 runs 13 residues. Per germline, CDR1 DFQATT and CDR2 SNEGSKA (reference sequence). Here the CDR3 DNA reads TGCAGTGCTGGAGATCACAGGAGGGGGGAGCTGTTTTTT. This gives the protein CSAGDHRRGELFF.

This sequence joins TRBV7-6 and TRBJ1-5, with 7 bases lining up with TRBD1. The germline V gene encodes CDR1 SGHVS and CDR2 FNYEAQ. The CDR3 has 15 residues. The V gene end was trimmed by 5 bases and the J gene end by 7 bases; junction bases not matched to a gene: 11. CDR3 amino acids: CASSARQGDGQPQHF. DNA for the CDR3: TGTGCCAGCAGCGCCAGACAGGGCGACGGGCAGCCCCAGCATTTT.

This clonotype was seen a single time. This sequence joins TRBV12-3 or TRBV12-4 and TRBJ1-2; a weak D match, TRBD1 (6 bases). The CDR3 contains 12 residues. V was shortened by 5 bases and J by 8 bases, with 12 bases between the two germline ends. CDR3 loop: CASSLMDSGYTF. CDR3 DNA: TGTGCCAGCAGTCTAATGGACAGCGGCTACACCTTC.

This clonotype occurred a few times. V is TRBV7-2 and J is TRBJ2-3; weak D call: TRBD2 (5 bases). V was clipped by 5 bases and J by 4 bases, with 13 bases between them. This CDR3 has 14 amino acids. Looked up from germline, CDR1 is SGHTA and CDR2 is FQGNSA. In nucleotides, the CDR3 is TGTGCCAGCAGCGCATGGACTCTTCCAGATACGCAGTATTTT. It is translated as CASSAWTLPDTQYF.

This clonotype was seen only a few times. The J gene is TRBJ1-2, the V gene TRBV12-3 or TRBV12-4; D is possibly TRBD1 (5 bases). Trimming shortened V by 3 bases and J by 7 bases, and 15 bases separated the two germline ends. The CDR3 covers 14 residues. CDR3 in DNA: TGTGCCAGCAGTTTGGGGCTTGGAGGGGCTGGCTACACCTTC. It translates to CASSLGLGGAGYTF.

This clonotype occurred a few times. This chain uses TRBV7-9 with TRBJ1-6, with D maybe TRBD1 (6 bases). CDR3 length: 13 residues. The germline V and J ends were trimmed by 3 bases and 10 bases, with 10 bases remaining between them. Germline loops: CDR1 SEHNR, CDR2 FQNEAQ (reference sequence). CDR3 region: CASSFGDKSPLHF. In DNA, the CDR3 is TGTGCCAGCAGCTTTGGGGACAAATCACCCCTCCACTTT.

This clonotype occurred a few times. The chain links TRBV7-9 to TRBJ2-7; perhaps TRBD1 as D (6 bases). Trimming removed 5 bases from V and 2 bases from J, with 22 bases in between. The CDR3 sequence is 17 residues long. The germline V gene encodes CDR1 SEHNR and CDR2 FQNEAQ (reference sequence). The CDR3 region has the DNA TGTGCCAGCAGCACAGACGGTTGGACAGTTACTACCTACGAGCAGTACTTC. Its translation is CASSTDGWTVTTYEQYF.

The J gene is TRBJ1-2, the V gene TRBV12-3 or TRBV12-4, with D possibly matching TRBD1 (5 bases). This CDR3 is 13 amino acids long. Trimming stripped 8 bases from V and 10 bases from J, with 20 bases between. In DNA form, the CDR3 reads TGTGCCAGCGCCCCCGGGACGACTAGTGTCTACACCTTC. Its protein is CASAPGTTSVYTF.